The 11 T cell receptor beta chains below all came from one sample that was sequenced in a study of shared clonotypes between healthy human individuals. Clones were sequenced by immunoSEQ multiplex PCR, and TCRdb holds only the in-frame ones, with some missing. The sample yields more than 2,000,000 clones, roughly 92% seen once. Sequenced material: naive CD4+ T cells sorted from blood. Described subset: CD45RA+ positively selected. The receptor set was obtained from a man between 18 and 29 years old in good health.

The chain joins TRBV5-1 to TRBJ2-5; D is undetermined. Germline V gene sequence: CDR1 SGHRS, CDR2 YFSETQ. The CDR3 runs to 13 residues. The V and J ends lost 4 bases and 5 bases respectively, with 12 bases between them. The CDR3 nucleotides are TGCGCCAGCAGCGTCGGACGCGTGGAGACCCAGTACTTC. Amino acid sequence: CASSVGRVETQYF.

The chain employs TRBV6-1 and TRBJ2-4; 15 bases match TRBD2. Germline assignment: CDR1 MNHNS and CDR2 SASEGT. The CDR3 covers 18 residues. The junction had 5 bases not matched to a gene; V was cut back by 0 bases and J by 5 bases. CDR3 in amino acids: CASSEALGTSGGQNIQYF. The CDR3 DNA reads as TGTGCCAGCAGTGAAGCCCTCGGGACTAGCGGGGGGCAAAACATTCAGTACTTC.

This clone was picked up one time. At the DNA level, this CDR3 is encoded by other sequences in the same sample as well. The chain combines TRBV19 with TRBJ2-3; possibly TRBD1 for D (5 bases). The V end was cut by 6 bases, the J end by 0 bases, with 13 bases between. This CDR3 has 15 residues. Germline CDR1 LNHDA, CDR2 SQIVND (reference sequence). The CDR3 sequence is CASSPNSGSTDTQYF. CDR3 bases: TGTGCCAGTAGCCCGAACTCAGGGAGCACAGATACGCAGTATTTT.

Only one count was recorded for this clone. The DNA of the CDR3 is TGTGCCAGCAGCTTAGTACTAGCGCCGACCGGGGAGCTGTTTTTT. Protein sequence: CASSLVLAPTGELFF. The chain combines TRBV7-2 with TRBJ2-2; 7 bases are a match to TRBD2. The CDR3 contains 15 residues. CDR1 SGHTA and CDR2 FQGNSA come from the germline V gene. V was pared by 1 base and J by 5 bases, with 4 bases of the junction left unmatched.

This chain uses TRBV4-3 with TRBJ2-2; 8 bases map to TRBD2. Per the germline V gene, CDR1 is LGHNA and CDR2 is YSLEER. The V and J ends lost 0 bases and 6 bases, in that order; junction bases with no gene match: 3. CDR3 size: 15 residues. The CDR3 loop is CASSQEDGGAGELFF. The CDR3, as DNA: TGCGCCAGCAGCCAAGAAGACGGGGGGGCCGGGGAGCTGTTTTTT.

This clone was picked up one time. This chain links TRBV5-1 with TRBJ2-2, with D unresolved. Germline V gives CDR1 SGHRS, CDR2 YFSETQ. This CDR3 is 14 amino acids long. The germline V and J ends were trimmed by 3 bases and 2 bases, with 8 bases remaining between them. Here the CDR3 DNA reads TGCGCCAGCAGCTGGAGAGAAAACACCGGGGAGCTGTTTTTT. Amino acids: CASSWRENTGELFF.

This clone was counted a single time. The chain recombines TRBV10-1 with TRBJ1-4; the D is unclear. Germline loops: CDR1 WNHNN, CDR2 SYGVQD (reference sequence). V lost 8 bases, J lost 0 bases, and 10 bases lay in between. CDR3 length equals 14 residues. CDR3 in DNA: TGCGCCAGCGGCCTCCCTGCAACTAATGAAAAACTGTTTTTT. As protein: CASGLPATNEKLFF.

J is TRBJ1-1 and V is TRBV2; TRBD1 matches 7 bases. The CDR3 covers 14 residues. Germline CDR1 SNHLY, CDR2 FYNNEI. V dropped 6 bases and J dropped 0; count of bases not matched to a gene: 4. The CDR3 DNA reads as TGTGCCAGCAGCCAGGGACAGTTGAACACTGAAGCTTTCTTT. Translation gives CASSQGQLNTEAFF.

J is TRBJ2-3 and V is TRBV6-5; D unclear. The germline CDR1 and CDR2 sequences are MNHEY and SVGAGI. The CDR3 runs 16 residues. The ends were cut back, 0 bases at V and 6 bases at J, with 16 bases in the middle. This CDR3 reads CASSYSPSVQADTQYF. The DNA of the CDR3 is TGTGCCAGCAGTTACTCACCCTCCGTTCAGGCGGATACGCAGTATTTT.

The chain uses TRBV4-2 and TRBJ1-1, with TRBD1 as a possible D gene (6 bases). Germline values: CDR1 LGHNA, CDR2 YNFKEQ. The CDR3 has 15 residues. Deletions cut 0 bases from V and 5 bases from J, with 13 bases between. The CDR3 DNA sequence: TGTGCCAGCAGCCAAGAACCGGGGGCAGGGACTGAAGCTTTCTTT. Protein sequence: CASSQEPGAGTEAFF.

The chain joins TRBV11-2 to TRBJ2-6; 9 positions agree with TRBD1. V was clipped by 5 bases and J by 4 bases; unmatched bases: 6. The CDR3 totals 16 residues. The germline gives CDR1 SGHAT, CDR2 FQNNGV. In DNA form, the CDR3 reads TGTGCCAGCAGCCGGGACAGGGATAGCGGGGCCAACGTCCTGACTTTC. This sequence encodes CASSRDRDSGANVLTF.